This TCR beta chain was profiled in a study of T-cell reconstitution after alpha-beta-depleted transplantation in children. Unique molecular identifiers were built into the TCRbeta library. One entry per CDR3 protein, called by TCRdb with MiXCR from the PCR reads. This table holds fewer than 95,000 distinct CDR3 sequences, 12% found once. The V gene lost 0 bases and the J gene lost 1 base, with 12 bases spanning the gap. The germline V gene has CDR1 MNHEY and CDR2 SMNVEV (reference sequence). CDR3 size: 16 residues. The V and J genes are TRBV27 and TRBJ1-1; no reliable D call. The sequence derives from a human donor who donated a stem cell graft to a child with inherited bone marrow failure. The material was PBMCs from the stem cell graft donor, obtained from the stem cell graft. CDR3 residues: CASSLSIVSQNTEAFF. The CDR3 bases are TGTGCCAGCAGTTTATCGATTGTAAGTCAGAACACTGAAGCTTTCTTT.